This is a list of T cell receptor beta chains from one sample in a study of T-cell memory formation after mild COVID-19. TCRdb reanalysed the 5' RACE reads using MiXCR and keeps one entry per CDR3 protein. This repertoire shows hundreds of thousands of distinct CDR3 sequences, 20% to 25% found once; its top ten account for roughly 8.3%. Material for sequencing was PBMCs or a T cell subset sorted from them (not recorded which). The receptor source for this set is an adult woman who had mild COVID-19 (a few samples of this study predate the infection). Cell type and time point are not known. Each CDR3 is given without its conserved first and last residue. Each record gives: D gene, clone size, J gene, V gene, CDR3 protein. D genes are given only for firm matches. Rows may omit the clone size; those that give it use once, few, many or a size class.

TRBD2,few,TRBJ2-1,TRBV9,ASSGLAGTANEQF
TRBD1,-,TRBJ2-1,TRBV18,ASSPRTGGPDEQF
-,-,TRBJ1-2,TRBV12-3/TRBV12-4,ASSFTSQGFGYT
-,-,TRBJ2-3,TRBV20-1,SARDLRSPQY
TRBD2,-,TRBJ2-1,TRBV27,ASSPLSGGARNEQF
TRBD1,few,TRBJ2-1,TRBV5-1,ASGPVGTGVNEQF
TRBD1,-,TRBJ1-5,TRBV6-6,AIAQGGNQPQH
TRBD1,many,TRBJ2-1,TRBV5-1,ASSLGQGENEQF
-,-,TRBJ2-1,TRBV7-9,ASSLQALHQF
-,few,TRBJ2-2,TRBV24-1,ATSDFLGTENTGELF
TRBD1,-,TRBJ1-1,TRBV4-1,ASSPPTGGKAF
-,-,TRBJ1-6,TRBV25-1,ASSEGIAHNSPLH
TRBD1,-,TRBJ1-2,TRBV7-2,ASTFRPGGAPYGYT
TRBD1,few,TRBJ1-5,TRBV12-3/TRBV12-4,ASSYTGDANQPQH
TRBD1,many,TRBJ2-1,TRBV29-1,SVEVPGQGYEQF
TRBD2,-,TRBJ2-1,TRBV5-6,ASSLGSGRLDEQF
TRBD1,-,TRBJ1-5,TRBV27,ASKNRGLSNQPQH
-,few,TRBJ2-7,TRBV12-3/TRBV12-4,ASSLKGTRTYEQY
-,few,TRBJ1-1,TRBV12-3/TRBV12-4,ASTGTLGTGNTEAF
-,-,TRBJ1-5,TRBV4-1,ASSQHTEPYQPQH
TRBD1,-,TRBJ2-7,TRBV6-6,ASSYSGTDITYEQY
-,few,TRBJ2-3,TRBV7-3,ASSLSPGLTTDTQY
-,-,TRBJ2-1,TRBV24-1,ATGAGTDNEQF
-,few,TRBJ2-1,TRBV7-8,ASNLLLRTNEQF
-,few,TRBJ2-3,TRBV6-5,ASSYRRPTDTQY
-,few,TRBJ1-6,TRBV30,AWSVPRSPLH
-,few,TRBJ1-1,TRBV24-1,ATSDAGTTEAF
TRBD2,many,TRBJ2-7,TRBV5-4,ASRGGSATYEQY
-,few,TRBJ2-6,TRBV7-8,ASSERVSGANVLT
TRBD2,few,TRBJ2-5,TRBV7-6,ASSLSLRGETQY
TRBD1,few,TRBJ1-4,TRBV5-1,ASSLDLGQGGEKLF
TRBD2,-,TRBJ2-1,TRBV12-3/TRBV12-4,ASSSNVGAGKAFYNEQF
TRBD1,-,TRBJ2-5,TRBV2,AGGTGVIQETQY
-,-,TRBJ1-1,TRBV12-3/TRBV12-4,ASSFYWGGTTEAF
-,-,TRBJ2-7,TRBV7-6,ASSPEMAYEQY
TRBD2,few,TRBJ2-3,TRBV20-1,SAQAGDGTDTQY
TRBD2,-,TRBJ2-7,TRBV12-3/TRBV12-4,ASTGTSGRYEQY
-,-,TRBJ2-7,TRBV14,ASSQDQGSREQY
TRBD2,few,TRBJ2-5,TRBV7-6,ASSPLGGERTQY
-,few,TRBJ2-3,TRBV10-3,AISSSDGFTDTQY
-,-,TRBJ2-5,TRBV5-1,ASREDNQETQY
-,few,TRBJ2-5,TRBV30,AWRGGQTQETQY
TRBD1,-,TRBJ2-3,TRBV9,ASSVSGTATDTQY
-,-,TRBJ2-7,TRBV10-3,AVAGNLEGAYEQY
TRBD1,many,TRBJ1-6,TRBV20-1,SARSGTGGNSPLH
-,many,TRBJ1-1,TRBV18,ASSTTGQRGGANTEAF
-,-,TRBJ2-2,TRBV24-1,ATQSSYGELF
-,-,TRBJ1-2,TRBV5-6,ASSETPYGYT
-,few,TRBJ1-2,TRBV2,ASSEAGYGYT
-,-,TRBJ2-5,TRBV7-9,ASSLAAGAAPTGETQY
TRBD1,many,TRBJ2-6,TRBV12-3/TRBV12-4,ASSSRDRGSGANVLT
TRBD2,many,TRBJ2-3,TRBV5-1,ASSSGAISTDTQY
-,few,TRBJ2-3,TRBV5-1,ASSWSGRSDTQY
TRBD2,few,TRBJ2-3,TRBV11-2,ASSLDSWLAGFDTQY
-,-,TRBJ2-5,TRBV7-9,ASSETMGETQY
TRBD2,few,TRBJ2-1,TRBV7-3,ASSKVAGAAYNEQF
-,-,TRBJ1-1,TRBV20-1,SARDPPSGNTEAF
-,-,TRBJ1-1,TRBV29-1,SVSAQGRTEAF
TRBD2,-,TRBJ2-3,TRBV6-5,ASRRGELADTQY